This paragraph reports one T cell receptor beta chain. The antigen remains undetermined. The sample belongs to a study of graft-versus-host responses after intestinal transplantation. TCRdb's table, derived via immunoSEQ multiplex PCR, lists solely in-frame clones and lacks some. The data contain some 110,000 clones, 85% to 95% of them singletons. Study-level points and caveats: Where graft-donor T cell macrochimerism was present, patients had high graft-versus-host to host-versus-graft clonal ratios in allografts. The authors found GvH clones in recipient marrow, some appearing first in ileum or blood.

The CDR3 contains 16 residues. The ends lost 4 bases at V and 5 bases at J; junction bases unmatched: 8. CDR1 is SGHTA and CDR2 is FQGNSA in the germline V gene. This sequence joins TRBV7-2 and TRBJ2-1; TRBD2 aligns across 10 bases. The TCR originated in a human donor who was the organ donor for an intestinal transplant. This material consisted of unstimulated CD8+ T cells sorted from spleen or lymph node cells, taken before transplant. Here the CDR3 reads CASSSIGTSADNEQFF. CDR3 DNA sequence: TGTGCCAGCAGCTCAATAGGGACTAGCGCAGACAATGAGCAGTTCTTC.